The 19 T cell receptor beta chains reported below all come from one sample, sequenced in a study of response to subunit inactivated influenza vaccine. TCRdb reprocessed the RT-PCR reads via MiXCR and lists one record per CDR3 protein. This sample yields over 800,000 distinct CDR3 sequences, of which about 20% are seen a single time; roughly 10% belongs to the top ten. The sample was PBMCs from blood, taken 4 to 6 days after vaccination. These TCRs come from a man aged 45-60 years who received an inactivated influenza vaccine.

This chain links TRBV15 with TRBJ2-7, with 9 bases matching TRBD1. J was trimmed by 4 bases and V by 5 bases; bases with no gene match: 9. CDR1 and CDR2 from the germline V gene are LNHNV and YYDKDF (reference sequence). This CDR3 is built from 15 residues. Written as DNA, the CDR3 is TGTGCCACCAGCGAAGTACCGGGACAGGGATACGAGCAGTACTTC. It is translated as CATSEVPGQGYEQYF.

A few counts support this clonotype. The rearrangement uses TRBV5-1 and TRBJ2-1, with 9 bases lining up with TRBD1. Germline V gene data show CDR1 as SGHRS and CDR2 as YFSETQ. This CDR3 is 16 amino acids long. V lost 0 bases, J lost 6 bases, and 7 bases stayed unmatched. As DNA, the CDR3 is TGCGCCAGCAGCTTGGATTCGAGGACAGGGGTCAATGAGCAGTTCTTC. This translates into CASSLDSRTGVNEQFF.

Written as DNA, the CDR3 is TGTGCCAGCAGCTTAAGGGTGGGACTTCAAGAGACCCAGTACTTC. It specifies CASSLRVGLQETQYF. This chain uses TRBV7-9 with TRBJ2-5; perhaps TRBD2 as D (6 bases). Between the trimmed V and J ends, which lost 2 bases and 2 bases, there was a span of 12 bases. Germline V lookup: CDR1 SEHNR, CDR2 FQNEAQ (reference sequence). The CDR3 totals 15 residues.

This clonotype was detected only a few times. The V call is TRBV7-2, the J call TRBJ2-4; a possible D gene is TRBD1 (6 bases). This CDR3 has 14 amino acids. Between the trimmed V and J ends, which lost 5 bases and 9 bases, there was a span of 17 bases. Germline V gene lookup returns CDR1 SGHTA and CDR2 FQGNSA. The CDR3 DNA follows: TGTGCCAGCAGCCCCCGACAGGTTCACGGCATTCAGTACTTC. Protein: CASSPRQVHGIQYF. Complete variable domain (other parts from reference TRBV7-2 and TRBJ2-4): GAGVSQSPSNKVTEKGKDVELRCDPISGHTALYWYRQSLGQGLEFLIYFQGNSAPDKSGLPSDRFSAERTGGSVSTLTIQRTQQEDSAVYLCASSPRQVHGIQYFGAGTRLSVL.

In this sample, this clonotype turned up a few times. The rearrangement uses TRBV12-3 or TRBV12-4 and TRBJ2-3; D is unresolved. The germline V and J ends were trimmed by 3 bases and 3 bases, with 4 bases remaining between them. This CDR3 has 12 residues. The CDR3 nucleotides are TGTGCCAGCAGTTTCGTTACAGATACGCAGTATTTT. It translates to CASSFVTDTQYF.

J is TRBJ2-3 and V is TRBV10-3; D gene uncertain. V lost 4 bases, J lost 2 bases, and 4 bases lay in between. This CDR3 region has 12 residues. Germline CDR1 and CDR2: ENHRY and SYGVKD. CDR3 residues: CAISVTTDTQYF. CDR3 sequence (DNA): TGTGCCATCAGTGTGACCACAGATACGCAGTATTTT.

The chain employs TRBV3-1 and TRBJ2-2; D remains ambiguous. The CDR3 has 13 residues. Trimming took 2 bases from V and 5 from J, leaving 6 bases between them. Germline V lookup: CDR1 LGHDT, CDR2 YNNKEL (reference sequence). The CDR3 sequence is CASSQTQTGELFF. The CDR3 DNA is TGTGCCAGCAGCCAAACCCAAACCGGGGAGCTGTTTTTT.

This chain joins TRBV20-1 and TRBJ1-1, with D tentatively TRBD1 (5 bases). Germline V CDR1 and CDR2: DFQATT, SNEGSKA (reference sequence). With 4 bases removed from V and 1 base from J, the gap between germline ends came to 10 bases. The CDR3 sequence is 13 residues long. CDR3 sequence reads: CSATHGGNTEAFF. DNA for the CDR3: TGCAGTGCTACCCACGGGGGGAACACTGAAGCTTTCTTT.

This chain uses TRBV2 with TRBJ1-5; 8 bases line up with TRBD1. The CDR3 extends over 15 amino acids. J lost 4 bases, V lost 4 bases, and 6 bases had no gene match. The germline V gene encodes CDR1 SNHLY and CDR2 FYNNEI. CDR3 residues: CASSVGQARNQPQHF. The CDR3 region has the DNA TGTGCCAGCAGTGTGGGACAGGCGCGTAATCAGCCCCAGCATTTT.

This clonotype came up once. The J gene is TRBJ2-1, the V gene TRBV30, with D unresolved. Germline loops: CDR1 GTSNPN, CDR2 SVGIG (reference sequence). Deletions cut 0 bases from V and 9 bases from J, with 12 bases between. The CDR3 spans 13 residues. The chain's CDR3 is CAWSVQPKGEQFF. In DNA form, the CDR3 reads TGTGCCTGGAGTGTTCAACCGAAGGGTGAGCAGTTCTTC.

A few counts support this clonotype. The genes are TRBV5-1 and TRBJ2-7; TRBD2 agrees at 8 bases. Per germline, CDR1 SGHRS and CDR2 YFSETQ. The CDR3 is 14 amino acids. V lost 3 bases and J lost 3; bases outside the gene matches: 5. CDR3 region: CASSYGSGVYEQYF. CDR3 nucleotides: TGCGCCAGCAGCTACGGTAGCGGGGTCTACGAGCAGTACTTC.

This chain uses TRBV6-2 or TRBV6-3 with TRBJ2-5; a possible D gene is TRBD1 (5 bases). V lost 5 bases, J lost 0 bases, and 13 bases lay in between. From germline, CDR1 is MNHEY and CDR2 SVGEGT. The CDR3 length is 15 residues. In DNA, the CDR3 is TGTGCCAGCAGTGACAGAAGAACGTACCAAGAGACCCAGTACTTC. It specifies CASSDRRTYQETQYF.

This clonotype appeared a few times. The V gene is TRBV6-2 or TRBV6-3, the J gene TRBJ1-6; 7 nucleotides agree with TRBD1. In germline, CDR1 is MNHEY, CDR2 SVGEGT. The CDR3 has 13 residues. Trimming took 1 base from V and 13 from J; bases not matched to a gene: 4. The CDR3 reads CASSYWTGSPLHF. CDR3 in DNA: TGTGCCAGCAGTTACTGGACAGGATCGCCCCTCCACTTT.

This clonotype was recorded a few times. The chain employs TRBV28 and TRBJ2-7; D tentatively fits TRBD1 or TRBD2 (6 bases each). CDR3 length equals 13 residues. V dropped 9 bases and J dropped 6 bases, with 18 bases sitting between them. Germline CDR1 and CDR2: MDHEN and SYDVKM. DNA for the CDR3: TGTGCCAGTCGACGGACGGGGGCCAGCGAGCAGTACTTC. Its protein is CASRRTGASEQYF.

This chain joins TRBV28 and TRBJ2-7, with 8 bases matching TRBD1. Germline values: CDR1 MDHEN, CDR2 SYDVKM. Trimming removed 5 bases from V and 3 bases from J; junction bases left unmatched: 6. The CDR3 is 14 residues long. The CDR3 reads CASSPWTGIYEQYF. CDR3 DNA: TGTGCCAGCAGTCCCTGGACAGGGATCTACGAGCAGTACTTC. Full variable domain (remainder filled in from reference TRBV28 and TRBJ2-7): DVKVTQSSRYLVKRTGEKVFLECVQDMDHENMFWYRQDPGLGLRLIYFSYDVKMKEKGDIPEGYSVSREKKERFSLILESASTNQTSMYLCASSPWTGIYEQYFGPGTRLTVT.

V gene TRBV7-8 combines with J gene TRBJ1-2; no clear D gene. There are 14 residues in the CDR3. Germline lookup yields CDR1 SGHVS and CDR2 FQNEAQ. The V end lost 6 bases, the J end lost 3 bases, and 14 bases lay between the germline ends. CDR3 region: CASRAGRFDYGYTF. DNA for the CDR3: TGTGCCAGCAGGGCCGGCCGGTTTGACTATGGCTACACCTTC.

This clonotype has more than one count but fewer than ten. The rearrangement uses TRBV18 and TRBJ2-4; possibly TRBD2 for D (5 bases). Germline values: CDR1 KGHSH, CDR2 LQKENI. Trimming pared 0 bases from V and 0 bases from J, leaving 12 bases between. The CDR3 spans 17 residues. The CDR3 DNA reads TGTGCCAGCTCACCACCGGGGAGAAGACTAGCCAAAAACATTCAGTACTTC. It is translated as CASSPPGRRLAKNIQYF.

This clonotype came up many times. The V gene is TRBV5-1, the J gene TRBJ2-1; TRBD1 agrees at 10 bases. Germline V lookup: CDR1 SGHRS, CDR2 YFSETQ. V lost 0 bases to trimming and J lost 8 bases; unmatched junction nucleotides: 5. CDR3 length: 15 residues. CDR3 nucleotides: TGCGCCAGCAGCTTGGTGGGACAGGGGAGAGATGAGCAGTTCTTC. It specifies CASSLVGQGRDEQFF.

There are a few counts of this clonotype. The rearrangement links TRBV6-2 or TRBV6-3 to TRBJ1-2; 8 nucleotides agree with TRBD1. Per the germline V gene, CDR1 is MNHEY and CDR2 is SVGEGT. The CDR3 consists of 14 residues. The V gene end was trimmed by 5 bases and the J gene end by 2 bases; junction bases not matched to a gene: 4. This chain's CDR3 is CASSRQGTNYGYTF. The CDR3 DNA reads TGTGCCAGCAGTCGACAGGGGACGAACTATGGCTACACCTTC.